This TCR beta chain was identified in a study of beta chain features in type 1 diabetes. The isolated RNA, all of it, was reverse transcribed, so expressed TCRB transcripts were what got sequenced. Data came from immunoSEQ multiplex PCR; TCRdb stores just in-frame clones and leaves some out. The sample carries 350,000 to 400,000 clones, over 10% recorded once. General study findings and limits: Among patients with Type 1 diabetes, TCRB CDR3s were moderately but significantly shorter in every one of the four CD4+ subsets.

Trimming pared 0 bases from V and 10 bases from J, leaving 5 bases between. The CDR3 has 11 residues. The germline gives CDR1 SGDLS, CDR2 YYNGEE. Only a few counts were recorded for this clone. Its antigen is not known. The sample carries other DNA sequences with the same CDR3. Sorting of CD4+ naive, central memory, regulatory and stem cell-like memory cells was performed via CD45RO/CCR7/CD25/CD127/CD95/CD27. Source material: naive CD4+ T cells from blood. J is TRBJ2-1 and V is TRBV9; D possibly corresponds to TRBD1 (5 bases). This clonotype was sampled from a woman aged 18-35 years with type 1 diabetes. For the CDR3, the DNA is TGTGCCAGCAGCGTAGGGGGCGAGCAGTTCTTC. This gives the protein CASSVGGEQFF.